This record covers a single T cell receptor beta chain. TCRdb keeps only in-frame clones here, not all; method: immunoSEQ multiplex PCR. The sample carries around 110,000 clones, about 93% recorded once. The CDR3 loop spans 14 amino acids. CDR1 and CDR2 from the germline V gene are LGHDT and YNNKEL (reference sequence). V lost 4 bases and J lost 9, with 13 bases in between. The sample originates from a study of control samples from healthy donors and cancer patients. This chain links TRBV3-1 (or the pseudogene TRBV3-2) with TRBJ1-6; D is undetermined. Sequencing was performed on blood. This clonotype was obtained from a young man in good health. CDR3 nucleotide sequence: TGTGCCAGCAGCCCCCGTGGAGGCCGTTCACCCCTCCACTTT. It specifies CASSPRGGRSPLHF.